These T cell receptor beta chains were read from a single sample in a study of a mutant IDH1 vaccine in newly diagnosed glioma. Antigens for these TCRs are unknown. Sequencing used immunoSEQ multiplex PCR; TCRdb keeps in-frame clones, though not all of them. The data show about 94,000 clones, with roughly nine tenths seen just once and around 0.77% held by the top ten. This specimen consisted of PBMCs, obtained from a glioma patient whose treatment included an IDH1 peptide vaccine. All receptors come from a woman aged 50 to 65 with glioma. The CDR3 runs from the conserved cysteine through the conserved F or W. The D gene is left open where the match is weak. Where a row states a size, it is once, few, many or the class of an expanded clone; other rows omit it.

J gene: TRBJ1-1; D gene: -; V gene: TRBV5-1; clone size: -; CDR3 DNA: TGCGCCAGCAGCGATGATAGTAAATGGACTGAAGCTTTCTTT; CDR3 protein: CASSDDSKWTEAFF
J gene: TRBJ2-5; D gene: TRBD1; V gene: TRBV15; clone size: few; CDR3 DNA: TGTGCCACCAGCAGAGGCAGGGTCAGGGGGCAAGAGACCCAGTACTTC; CDR3 protein: CATSRGRVRGQETQYF
J gene: TRBJ2-7; D gene: -; V gene: TRBV11-2; clone size: -; CDR3 DNA: TGTGCCAGCAGCTTAGATCTCCGAGCCCAGCAGTACTTC; CDR3 protein: CASSLDLRAQQYF
J gene: TRBJ1-1; D gene: TRBD1; V gene: TRBV4-1; clone size: -; CDR3 DNA: TGCGCCAGCAGCCTCCCGACAGGGGCTGACACTGAAGCTTTCTTT; CDR3 protein: CASSLPTGADTEAFF
J gene: TRBJ2-5; D gene: TRBD1; V gene: TRBV2; clone size: -; CDR3 DNA: TGTGCCACCGAACACAGGGGGCGTGAGACCCAGTACTTC; CDR3 protein: CATEHRGRETQYF
J gene: TRBJ2-7; D gene: -; V gene: TRBV14; clone size: -; CDR3 DNA: TGTGCCAGCAGCTGGGGTTACGAGCAGTACTTC; CDR3 protein: CASSWGYEQYF
J gene: TRBJ2-3; D gene: -; V gene: TRBV28; clone size: -; CDR3 DNA: TGTGCCAGCAGTTTTCAGGGGGAGGCAGATACGCAGTATTTT; CDR3 protein: CASSFQGEADTQYF
J gene: TRBJ1-5; D gene: -; V gene: TRBV19; clone size: -; CDR3 DNA: TGTGCCAGTAGTATTCGCAGGAATCAGCCCCAGCATTTT; CDR3 protein: CASSIRRNQPQHF
J gene: TRBJ1-1; D gene: TRBD1; V gene: TRBV7-8; clone size: -; CDR3 DNA: TGTGCCAGCAGCCGCGACAGGGCTCGGGCCGAAGCTTTCTTT; CDR3 protein: CASSRDRARAEAFF
J gene: TRBJ1-6; D gene: -; V gene: TRBV2; clone size: once; CDR3 DNA: TGTGCCAGCAGTGGCCAGCAAAATTCACCCCTCCACTTT; CDR3 protein: CASSGQQNSPLHF
J gene: TRBJ2-3; D gene: -; V gene: TRBV5-4; clone size: -; CDR3 DNA: TGTGCCAGCAGCTCGGACTATGCAGATACGCAGTATTTT; CDR3 protein: CASSSDYADTQYF
J gene: TRBJ1-5; D gene: -; V gene: TRBV7-9; clone size: -; CDR3 DNA: TGTGCCAGCAGCTCCCAGAGCAATCAGCCCCAGCATTTT; CDR3 protein: CASSSQSNQPQHF
J gene: TRBJ1-4; D gene: -; V gene: TRBV5-6; clone size: -; CDR3 DNA: TGTGCCAGCAGCCTGACCGGGACACCGCTAAATGAAAAACTGTTTTTT; CDR3 protein: CASSLTGTPLNEKLFF
J gene: TRBJ1-1; D gene: TRBD1; V gene: TRBV5-1; clone size: -; CDR3 DNA: TGCGCCAGCAGCTCGGACAGGGGGAACACTGAAGCTTTCTTT; CDR3 protein: CASSSDRGNTEAFF
J gene: TRBJ1-1; D gene: TRBD1; V gene: TRBV6-5; clone size: -; CDR3 DNA: TGTGCCAGCAGTAAGGACAGGTCGGCGAACACTGAAGCTTTCTTT; CDR3 protein: CASSKDRSANTEAFF
J gene: TRBJ1-1; D gene: -; V gene: TRBV9; clone size: few; CDR3 DNA: TGTGCCAGCAGCGTGGTAGGAGGGGACCTTGAAGCTTTCTTT; CDR3 protein: CASSVVGGDLEAFF
J gene: TRBJ2-5; D gene: -; V gene: TRBV10-2; clone size: -; CDR3 DNA: TGCGCCAGCAGTGACAAGCTTTTACAAGAGACCCAGTACTTC; CDR3 protein: CASSDKLLQETQYF